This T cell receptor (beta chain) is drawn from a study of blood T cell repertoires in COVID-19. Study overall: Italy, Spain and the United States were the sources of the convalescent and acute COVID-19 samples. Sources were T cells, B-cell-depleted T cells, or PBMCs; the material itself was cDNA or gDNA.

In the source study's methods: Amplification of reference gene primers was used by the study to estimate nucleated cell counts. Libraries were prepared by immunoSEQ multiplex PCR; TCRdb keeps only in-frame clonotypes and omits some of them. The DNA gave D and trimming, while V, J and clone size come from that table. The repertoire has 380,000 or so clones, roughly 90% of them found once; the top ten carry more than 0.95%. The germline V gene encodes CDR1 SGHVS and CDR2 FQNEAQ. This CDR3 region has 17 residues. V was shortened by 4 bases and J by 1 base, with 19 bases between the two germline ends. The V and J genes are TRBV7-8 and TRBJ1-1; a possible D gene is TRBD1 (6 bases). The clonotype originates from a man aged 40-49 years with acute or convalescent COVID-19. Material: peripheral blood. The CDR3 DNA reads TGTGCCAGCAGCTCGAGACAGGTAGTCATCTCGAACACTGAAGCTTTCTTT. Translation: CASSSRQVVISNTEAFF.